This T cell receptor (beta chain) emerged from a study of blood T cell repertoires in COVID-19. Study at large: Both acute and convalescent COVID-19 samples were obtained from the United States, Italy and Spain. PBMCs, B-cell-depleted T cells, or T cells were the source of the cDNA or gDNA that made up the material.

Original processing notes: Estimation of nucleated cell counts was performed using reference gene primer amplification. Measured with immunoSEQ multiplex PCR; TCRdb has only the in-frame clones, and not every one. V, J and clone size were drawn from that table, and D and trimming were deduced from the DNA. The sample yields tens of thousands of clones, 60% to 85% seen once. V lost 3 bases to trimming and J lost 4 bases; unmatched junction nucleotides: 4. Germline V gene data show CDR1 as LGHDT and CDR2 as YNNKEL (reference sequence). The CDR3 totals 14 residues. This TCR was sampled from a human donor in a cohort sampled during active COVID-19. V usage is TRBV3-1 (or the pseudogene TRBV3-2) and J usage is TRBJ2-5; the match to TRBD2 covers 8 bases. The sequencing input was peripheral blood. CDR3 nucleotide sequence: TGTGCCAGCAGCCACAGCGGGGGAGGAGAGACCCAGTACTTC. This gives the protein CASSHSGGGETQYF.